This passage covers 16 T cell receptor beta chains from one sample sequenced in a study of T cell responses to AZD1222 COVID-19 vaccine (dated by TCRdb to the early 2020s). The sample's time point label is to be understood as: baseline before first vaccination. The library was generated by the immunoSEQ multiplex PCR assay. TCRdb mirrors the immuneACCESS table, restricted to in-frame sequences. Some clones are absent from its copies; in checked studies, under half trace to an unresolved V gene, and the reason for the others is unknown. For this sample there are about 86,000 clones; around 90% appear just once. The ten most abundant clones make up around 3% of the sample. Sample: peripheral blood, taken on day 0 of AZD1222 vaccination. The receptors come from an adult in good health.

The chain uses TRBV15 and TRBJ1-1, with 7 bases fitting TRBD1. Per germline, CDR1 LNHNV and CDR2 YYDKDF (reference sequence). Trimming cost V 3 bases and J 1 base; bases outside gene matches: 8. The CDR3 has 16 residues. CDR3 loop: CATSRGVQGRNTEAFF. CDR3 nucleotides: TGTGCCACCAGCAGGGGCGTACAGGGGAGGAACACTGAAGCTTTCTTT.

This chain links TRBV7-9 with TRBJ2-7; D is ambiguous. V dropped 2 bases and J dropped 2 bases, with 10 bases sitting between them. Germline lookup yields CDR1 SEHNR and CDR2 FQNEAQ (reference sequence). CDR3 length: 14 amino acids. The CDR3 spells CASSLSTATYEQYF. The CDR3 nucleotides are TGTGCCAGCAGCTTATCTACAGCTACCTACGAGCAGTACTTC.

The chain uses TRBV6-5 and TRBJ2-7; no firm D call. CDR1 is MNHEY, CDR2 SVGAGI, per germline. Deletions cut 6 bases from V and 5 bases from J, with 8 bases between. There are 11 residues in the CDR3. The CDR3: CASSAFDEQYF. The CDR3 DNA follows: TGTGCCAGCAGCGCTTTTGACGAGCAGTACTTC.

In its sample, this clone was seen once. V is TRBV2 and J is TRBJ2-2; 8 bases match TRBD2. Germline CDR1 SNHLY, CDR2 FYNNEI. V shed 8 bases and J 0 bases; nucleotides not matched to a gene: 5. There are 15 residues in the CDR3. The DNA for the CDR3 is TGTGCCAGCTCCGCGGGGGGCCCGAACACCGGGGAGCTGTTTTTT. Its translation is CASSAGGPNTGELFF. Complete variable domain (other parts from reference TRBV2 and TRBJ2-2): EPEVTQTPSHQVTQMGQEVILRCVPISNHLYFYWYRQILGQKVEFLVSFYNNEISEKSEIFDDQFSVERPDGSNFTLKIRSTKLEDSAMYFCASSAGGPNTGELFFGEGSRLTVL.

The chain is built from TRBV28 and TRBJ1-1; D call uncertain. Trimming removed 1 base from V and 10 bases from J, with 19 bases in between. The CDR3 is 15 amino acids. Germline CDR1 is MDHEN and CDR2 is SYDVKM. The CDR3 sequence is CASSLLGPLKSAAFF. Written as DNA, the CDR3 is TGTGCCAGCAGTTTATTAGGGCCACTCAAGTCAGCAGCTTTCTTT.

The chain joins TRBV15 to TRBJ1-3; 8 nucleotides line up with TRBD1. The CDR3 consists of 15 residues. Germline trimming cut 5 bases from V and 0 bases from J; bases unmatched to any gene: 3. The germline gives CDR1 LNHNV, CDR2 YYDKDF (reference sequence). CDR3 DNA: TGTGCCACCAGCGAGGGGACAGGCTCTGGAAACACCATATATTTT. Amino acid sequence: CATSEGTGSGNTIYF.

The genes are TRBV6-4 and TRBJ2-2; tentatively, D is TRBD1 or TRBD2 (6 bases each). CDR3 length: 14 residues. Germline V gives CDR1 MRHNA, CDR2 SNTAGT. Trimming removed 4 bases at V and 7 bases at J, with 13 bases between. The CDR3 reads CASSAGAMSGELFF. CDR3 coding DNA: TGTGCCAGCAGTGCGGGGGCCATGAGCGGGGAGCTGTTTTTT.

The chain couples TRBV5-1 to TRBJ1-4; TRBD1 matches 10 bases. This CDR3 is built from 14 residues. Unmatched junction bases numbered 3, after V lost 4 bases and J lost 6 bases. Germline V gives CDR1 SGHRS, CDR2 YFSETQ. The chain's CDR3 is CASSAGTGDEKLFF. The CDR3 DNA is TGCGCCAGCAGCGCCGGGACAGGGGATGAAAAACTGTTTTTT.

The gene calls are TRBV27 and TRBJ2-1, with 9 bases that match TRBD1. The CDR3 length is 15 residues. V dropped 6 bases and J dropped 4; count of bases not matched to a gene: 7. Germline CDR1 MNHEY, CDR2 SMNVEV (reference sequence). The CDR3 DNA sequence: TGTGCCAGCAGAATGACAGGGGGACTTTACAATGAGCAGTTCTTC. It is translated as CASRMTGGLYNEQFF.

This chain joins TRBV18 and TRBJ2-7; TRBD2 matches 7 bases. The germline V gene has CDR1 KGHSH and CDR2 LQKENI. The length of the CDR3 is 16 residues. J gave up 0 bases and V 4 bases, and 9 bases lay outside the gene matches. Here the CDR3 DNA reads TGTGCCAGCTCACTTCGAGCCGGGACTAACTCCTACGAGCAGTACTTC. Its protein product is CASSLRAGTNSYEQYF.

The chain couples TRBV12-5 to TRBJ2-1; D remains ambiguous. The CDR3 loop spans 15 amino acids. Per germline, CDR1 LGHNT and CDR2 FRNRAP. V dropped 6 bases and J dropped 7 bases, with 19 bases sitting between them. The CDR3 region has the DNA TGTGCTAGTGGCACGTACCCATCGGTAGGGAATGAGCAGTTCTTC. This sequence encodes CASGTYPSVGNEQFF.

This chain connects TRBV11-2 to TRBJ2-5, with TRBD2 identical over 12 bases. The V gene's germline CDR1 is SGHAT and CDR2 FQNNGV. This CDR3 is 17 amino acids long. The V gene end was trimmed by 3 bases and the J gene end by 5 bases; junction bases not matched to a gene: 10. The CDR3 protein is CASSFPTRTSGTETQYF. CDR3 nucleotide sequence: TGTGCCAGCAGCTTTCCCACTCGGACTAGCGGGACCGAGACCCAGTACTTC.

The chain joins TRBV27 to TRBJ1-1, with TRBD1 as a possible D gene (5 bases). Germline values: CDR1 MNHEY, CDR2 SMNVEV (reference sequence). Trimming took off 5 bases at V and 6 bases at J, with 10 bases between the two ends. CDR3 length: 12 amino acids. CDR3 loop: CASSPPGPEAFF. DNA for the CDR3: TGTGCCAGCAGTCCACCGGGGCCTGAAGCTTTCTTT.

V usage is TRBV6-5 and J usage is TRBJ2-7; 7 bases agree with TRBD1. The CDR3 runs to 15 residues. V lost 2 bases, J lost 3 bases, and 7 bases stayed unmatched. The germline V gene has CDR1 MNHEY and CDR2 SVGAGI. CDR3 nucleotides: TGTGCCAGCAGTTACGGGGACAGACCTATCTACGAGCAGTACTTC. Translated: CASSYGDRPIYEQYF.

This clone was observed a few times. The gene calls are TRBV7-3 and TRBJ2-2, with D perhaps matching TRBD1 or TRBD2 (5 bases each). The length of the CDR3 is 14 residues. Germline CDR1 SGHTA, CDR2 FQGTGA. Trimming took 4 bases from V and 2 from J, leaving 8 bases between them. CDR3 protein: CASSWGTNTGELFF. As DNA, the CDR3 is TGTGCCAGCAGCTGGGGGACCAACACCGGGGAGCTGTTTTTT.

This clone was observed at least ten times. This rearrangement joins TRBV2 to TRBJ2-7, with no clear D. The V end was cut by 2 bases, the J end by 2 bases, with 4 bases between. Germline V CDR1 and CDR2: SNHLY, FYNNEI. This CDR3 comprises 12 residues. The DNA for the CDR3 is TGTGCCAGCAGTGAACTAACCTACGAGCAGTACTTC. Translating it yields CASSELTYEQYF.